This T cell receptor (beta chain) was identified in a study of shared clonotypes between healthy human individuals. General observations from the study: Expectations were that clonotype sharing among donors would be affected by sequencing depth.

The repertoire was sequenced with immunoSEQ multiplex PCR; TCRdb's copy has only in-frame clones and lacks some. The data contain approximately 2.3 million clones, 80% to 95% of them singletons. CDR3 size: 15 residues. V gave up 5 bases and J gave up 10 bases; unmatched junction bases: 5. Germline V gene lookup returns CDR1 SGHAT and CDR2 FQNNGV. Regarding this clone: Its antigen remains unknown.

This clonotype was obtained from a man aged 18 to 29 in good health. Some clones in this sample may be carry-over from other donors' samples. Sequenced input: naive CD4+ T cells from PBMCs. Subset defined: CD45RA+ positively selected. This chain uses TRBV11-2 with TRBJ2-1, with 16 positions matching TRBD2. The CDR3 protein is CASSPGTSGRAEQFF. DNA for the CDR3: TGTGCCAGCAGCCCAGGGACTAGCGGGAGGGCAGAGCAGTTCTTC.